These 32 T cell receptor beta chains originate from one sample sequenced in a study of cytomegalovirus exposure and HLA in healthy donors (dated 2017 in TCRdb). The method was the immunoSEQ multiplex PCR assay. The multiplex PCR relied on a mix of 60 forward primers for TCR Vbeta segments and 13 reverse primers for TCR Jbeta segments. TCRdb retrieved this table from immuneACCESS and kept in-frame rearrangements only. Not all clones are present; in checked studies, unresolved V genes account for under half, and no reason is known for the remainder. The table for this sample lists fewer than 100,000 clones; 60% to 80% of them were counted only once. The ten largest make up about 3.5% of the sample. Input material: PBMCs. Source of these receptors: a man in his forties in good health and CMV-seronegative.

The rearrangement links TRBV10-1 to TRBJ2-7, with 7 bases identical to TRBD2. With 6 bases clipped from V and 0 bases from J, the junction kept 8 bases outside the gene matches. The CDR3 totals 15 residues. Germline V gene data show CDR1 as WNHNN and CDR2 as SYGVQD (reference sequence). CDR3 amino acids: CASSSGGTDSYEQYF. The CDR3 nucleotides are TGCGCCAGCAGCTCCGGGGGGACCGACTCCTACGAGCAGTACTTC.

The rearrangement joins TRBV5-1 to TRBJ1-1; D gene ambiguous. The CDR3 sequence is 13 residues long. V shed 1 base and J shed 0 bases, with 4 bases lying between them. Germline-derived CDR1 and CDR2 are SGHRS and YFSETQ. CDR3: CASSLTVNTEAFF. As DNA, the CDR3 is TGCGCCAGCAGCTTGACAGTGAACACTGAAGCTTTCTTT.

The V gene is TRBV5-1, the J gene TRBJ1-3; weak D call: TRBD1 (6 bases). The germline V gene encodes CDR1 SGHRS and CDR2 YFSETQ. This CDR3 is built from 15 residues. V was shortened by 4 bases and J by 0 bases, with 11 bases between the two germline ends. CDR3 sequence: CASSPDSSSGNTIYF. DNA of the CDR3: TGCGCCAGCAGCCCGGACAGTAGCTCTGGAAACACCATATATTTT.

Comments on this clone: This same CDR3 is encoded by further DNA sequences in the sample. V usage is TRBV18 and J usage is TRBJ1-2; D not certain. CDR3 length: 13 residues. Germline V CDR1 and CDR2: KGHSH, LQKENI. Trimming shortened V by 6 bases and J by 1 base, and 9 bases separated the two germline ends. The CDR3 nucleotides are TGTGCCAGCTCCCCTGCCGGTAACTATGGCTACACCTTC. Its protein is CASSPAGNYGYTF.

The chain links TRBV27 to TRBJ2-7, with 7 bases fitting TRBD2. With V trimmed by 7 bases and J by 2 bases, 8 bases remained unmatched. There are 14 residues in the CDR3. CDR1 and CDR2 (germline): MNHEY, SMNVEV (reference sequence). Here the CDR3 reads CASKSSGPTYEQYF. CDR3 coding DNA: TGTGCCAGCAAGAGTAGCGGGCCTACCTACGAGCAGTACTTC.

The chain is built from TRBV7-9 and TRBJ2-5; D may be TRBD2 (5 bases). V was trimmed by 7 bases and J by 2 bases, leaving 11 bases between them. Per the germline V gene, CDR1 is SEHNR and CDR2 is FQNEAQ (reference sequence). The CDR3 extends over 13 amino acids. DNA of the CDR3: TGTGCCAGCATCCTCGGGGTGCAAGAGACCCAGTACTTC. This encodes CASILGVQETQYF.

This clone was seen a single time. The chain joins TRBV18 to TRBJ1-1, with no clear D. This CDR3 is built from 15 residues. The ends were cut back, 3 bases at V and 1 base at J, with 12 bases in the middle. Per germline, CDR1 KGHSH and CDR2 LQKENI. The DNA for the CDR3 is TGTGCCAGCTCACCTTCTCGAGCAGGGAACACTGAAGCTTTCTTT. Its protein is CASSPSRAGNTEAFF.

The rearrangement links TRBV6-6 to TRBJ1-1, with 8 bases fitting TRBD1. Trimming took 6 bases from V and 2 from J; bases not matched to a gene: 5. Germline V CDR1 and CDR2: MNHNY, SVGAGI (reference sequence). The CDR3 extends over 14 amino acids. The CDR3 sequence is CASSSGTGNTEAFF. In nucleotides, the CDR3 is TGTGCCAGCAGCTCCGGGACAGGCAACACTGAAGCTTTCTTT.

The rearrangement joins TRBV7-2 to TRBJ1-6; 7 bases are shared with TRBD1. Germline trimming cut 5 bases from V and 3 bases from J; bases unmatched to any gene: 7. Germline loops: CDR1 SGHTA, CDR2 FQGNSA. The CDR3 sequence is 16 residues long. CDR3 in DNA: TGTGCCAGCAGCCTCGACAGGGCGGACTATAATTCACCCCTCCACTTT. It encodes CASSLDRADYNSPLHF. Filled out from reference TRBV7-2 and TRBJ1-6, the complete variable domain reads GAGVSQSPSNKVTEKGKDVELRCDPISGHTALYWYRQSLGQGLEFLIYFQGNSAPDKSGLPSDRFSAERTGGSVSTLTIQRTQQEDSAVYLCASSLDRADYNSPLHFGNGTRLTVT.

The gene calls are TRBV2 and TRBJ2-2; TRBD1 might be the D (6 bases). V was trimmed by 1 base and J by 10 bases, leaving 13 bases between them. The CDR3 runs to 14 residues. In germline, CDR1 is SNHLY, CDR2 FYNNEI. CDR3 sequence reads: CASSEGQEVAELFF. The CDR3 DNA is TGTGCCAGCAGTGAAGGACAGGAGGTCGCGGAGCTGTTTTTT.

This clone occurred once. The genes are TRBV19 and TRBJ2-7, with TRBD1 matching 11 bases. In germline, CDR1 is LNHDA, CDR2 SQIVND (reference sequence). The CDR3 loop spans 17 amino acids. Unmatched junction bases numbered 11, after V lost 5 bases and J lost 2 bases. This CDR3 reads CASSRTGGRGGPYEQYF. For the CDR3, the DNA is TGTGCCAGTAGTCGGACAGGGGGCCGTGGCGGCCCCTACGAGCAGTACTTC.

CDR3 amino acids: CASSPPDRATDTQYF. The CDR3 DNA follows: TGTGCCAGCAGCCCTCCAGACAGGGCCACAGATACGCAGTATTTT. The genes are TRBV28 and TRBJ2-3; 7 bases line up with TRBD1. Germline values: CDR1 MDHEN, CDR2 SYDVKM. V gave up 6 bases and J gave up 2 bases; unmatched junction bases: 8. This CDR3 spans 15 amino acids.

CDR3 bases: TGCGCCAGCAGCTTGCCCGGGGGGGCCAACGTCCTGACTTTC. Translating it yields CASSLPGGANVLTF. The chain combines TRBV5-1 with TRBJ2-6, with D uncertain. Trimming shortened V by 1 base and J by 4 bases, and 6 bases separated the two germline ends. This CDR3 is built from 14 residues. The germline V gene has CDR1 SGHRS and CDR2 YFSETQ.

The CDR3 reads CASSFNGFPRDEKLFF. The CDR3 DNA sequence: TGTGCCAGCAGCTTCAACGGGTTCCCTCGAGACGAAAAACTGTTTTTT. The gene calls are TRBV7-9 and TRBJ1-4; D is unresolved. With 3 bases removed from V and 8 bases from J, the gap between germline ends came to 19 bases. Germline V gives CDR1 SEHNR, CDR2 FQNEAQ (reference sequence). The CDR3 is made up of 16 amino acids.

CDR3 DNA sequence: TGTGCCAGCAGCACTGACAGAGAAGAGACCCAGTACTTC. Amino acids: CASSTDREETQYF. The chain is built from TRBV5-4 and TRBJ2-5, with D possibly matching TRBD1 (5 bases). CDR1 is SGHNT, CDR2 YYREEE, per germline (reference sequence). Trimming removed 4 bases at V and 3 bases at J, with 10 bases between. This CDR3 spans 13 amino acids.

The chain uses TRBV28 and TRBJ1-2, with D unresolved. Germline values: CDR1 MDHEN, CDR2 SYDVKM. The V end was cut by 6 bases, the J end by 4 bases, with 15 bases between. The CDR3 length is 14 residues. The CDR3 is CASSLARLSYGYTF. In DNA, the CDR3 is TGTGCCAGCAGCCTGGCCAGGTTGAGCTATGGCTACACCTTC.

DNA for the CDR3: TGTGCCAGCAGTCCCAGGGGGGTAAGCAATCAGCCCCAGCATTTT. As protein: CASSPRGVSNQPQHF. The chain joins TRBV6-6 to TRBJ1-5, with 7 bases lining up with TRBD1. Germline assignment: CDR1 MNHNY and CDR2 SVGAGI (reference sequence). V was clipped by 5 bases and J by 1 base; unmatched bases: 5. The CDR3 runs to 15 residues.

A few counts support this clone. The rearrangement joins TRBV19 to TRBJ2-1, with unresolved D. Trimming left V 0 bases short and J 2 bases short, with 11 bases between. Germline V gene sequence: CDR1 LNHDA, CDR2 SQIVND (reference sequence). The CDR3 length is 16 residues. CDR3 bases: TGTGCCAGTAGTATAGATGCAGGAAGCACCTACAATGAGCAGTTCTTC. It specifies CASSIDAGSTYNEQFF.

The V call is TRBV5-1, the J call TRBJ2-5, with D tentatively TRBD2 (6 bases). The germline CDR1 and CDR2 sequences are SGHRS and YFSETQ. V shed 0 bases and J shed 4 bases, with 13 bases lying between them. This CDR3 comprises 15 residues. CDR3 amino acids: CASSLAGAGGETQYF. CDR3 bases: TGCGCCAGCAGCTTGGCTGGGGCCGGGGGAGAGACCCAGTACTTC.

This clone was observed a handful of times. J is TRBJ2-5 and V is TRBV5-6, with 10 bases matching TRBD2. Germline CDR1 SGHDT, CDR2 YYEEEE. The ends lost 2 bases at V and 4 bases at J; junction bases unmatched: 11. CDR3 length equals 17 residues. In nucleotides, the CDR3 is TGTGCCAGCAGCTTAGCGGGGGGGCTTGGTTCGTCAGAGACCCAGTACTTC. This codes for CASSLAGGLGSSETQYF. The complete variable domain, with remaining parts taken from reference TRBV5-6 and TRBJ2-5, reads DAGVTQSPTHLIKTRGQQVTLRCSPKSGHDTVSWYQQALGQGPQFIFQYYEEEERQRGNFPDRFSGHQFPNYSSELNVNALLLGDSALYLCASSLAGGLGSSETQYFGPGTRLLVL.

This clone has only one observation. This sequence joins TRBV11-2 and TRBJ2-1, with D perhaps matching TRBD1 (6 bases). CDR3 size: 14 residues. The V end lost 5 bases, the J end lost 7 bases, and 15 bases lay between the germline ends. The germline CDR1 and CDR2 sequences are SGHAT and FQNNGV. The DNA of the CDR3 is TGTGCCAGCAGCCGCAGGGGTTTGAGGAATGAGCAGTTCTTC. This gives the protein CASSRRGLRNEQFF.

V is TRBV7-6 and J is TRBJ2-1, with D perhaps matching TRBD2 (5 bases). V was trimmed by 3 bases and J by 4 bases, leaving 16 bases between them. There are 16 residues in the CDR3. Germline assignment: CDR1 SGHVS and CDR2 FNYEAQ. CDR3 sequence: CASSFLAEGLYNEQFF. For the CDR3, the DNA is TGTGCCAGCAGCTTCCTTGCTGAGGGTCTATACAATGAGCAGTTCTTC.

V usage is TRBV5-1 and J usage is TRBJ2-1; tentative D call: TRBD2 (5 bases). The germline V and J ends were trimmed by 4 bases and 0 bases, with 20 bases remaining between them. Germline CDR1 SGHRS, CDR2 YFSETQ. The CDR3 contains 18 residues. DNA for the CDR3: TGCGCCAGCAGCCACCGACACTGGAAGCGGTACTCCTACAATGAGCAGTTCTTC. It yields the protein CASSHRHWKRYSYNEQFF. Variable domain in full (rest from reference TRBV5-1 and TRBJ2-1): KAGVTQTPRYLIKTRGQQVTLSCSPISGHRSVSWYQQTPGQGLQFLFEYFSETQRNKGNFPGRFSGRQFSNSRSEMNVSTLELGDSALYLCASSHRHWKRYSYNEQFFGPGTRLTVL.

The V call is TRBV5-1, the J call TRBJ2-1; possibly TRBD1 for D (5 bases). Germline loops: CDR1 SGHRS, CDR2 YFSETQ. V was shortened by 2 bases and J by 2 bases, with 5 bases between the two germline ends. The CDR3 loop spans 13 amino acids. The CDR3 nucleotides read TGCGCCAGCAGCTTAGGGGCCTACAATGAGCAGTTCTTC. It yields the protein CASSLGAYNEQFF.

This clone appeared a few times. V is TRBV2 and J is TRBJ2-2; D is uncertain. V lost 6 bases and J lost 7, with 15 bases in between. The CDR3 has 14 residues. From germline, CDR1 is SNHLY and CDR2 FYNNEI. The CDR3 reads CASSADVRSGELFF. The CDR3 coding sequence is TGTGCCAGCAGCGCCGATGTGAGGAGCGGGGAGCTGTTTTTT. The full variable domain, completed using reference TRBV2 and TRBJ2-2, is EPEVTQTPSHQVTQMGQEVILRCVPISNHLYFYWYRQILGQKVEFLVSFYNNEISEKSEIFDDQFSVERPDGSNFTLKIRSTKLEDSAMYFCASSADVRSGELFFGEGSRLTVL.

This clone was seen a single time. CDR3 coding DNA: TGTGCCAGCAGCTTGGTGGGAGCCAACTATGGCTACACCTTC. It yields the protein CASSLVGANYGYTF. The genes are TRBV5-4 and TRBJ1-2; no firm D call. Germline V gene data show CDR1 as SGHNT and CDR2 as YYREEE (reference sequence). CDR3 length: 14 amino acids. V dropped 0 bases and J dropped 2 bases, with 8 bases sitting between them.

The gene calls are TRBV6-1 and TRBJ1-5; TRBD1 might be the D (6 bases). Germline V gene lookup returns CDR1 MNHNS and CDR2 SASEGT. V lost 6 bases and J lost 0, with 12 bases in between. This CDR3 is 15 amino acids long. CDR3 bases: TGTGCCAGCAGGGGGGCCGGGGATAGCAATCAGCCCCAGCATTTT. Encoded protein: CASRGAGDSNQPQHF.

The CDR3 DNA is TGTGCCATCAGTGAGTCGCGGGGGATGGGCACAGATACGCAGTATTTT. It translates to CAISESRGMGTDTQYF. The chain employs TRBV10-3 and TRBJ2-3; 7 bases match TRBD2. The CDR3 is made up of 16 amino acids. Trimming removed 0 bases from V and 1 base from J; junction bases left unmatched: 4. Per the germline V gene, CDR1 is ENHRY and CDR2 is SYGVKD.

Comments on this clone: Compared with germline, one end of the junction differs, possibly owing to a read error. The chain employs TRBV28 and TRBJ1-1, with 9 bases fitting TRBD1. The CDR3 spans 14 residues. Germline V gives CDR1 MDHEN, CDR2 SYDVKM. The CDR3 sequence: CASVQGALNTETFF. Here the CDR3 DNA reads TGTGCCAGCGTACAGGGGGCGCTGAACACTGAAACTTTCTTT.

CDR3 in DNA: TGTGCCAGCACAGACAGCGCTGCTTCACCCCTCCACTTT. This encodes CASTDSAASPLHF. J is TRBJ1-6 and V is TRBV2; D may be TRBD1 (5 bases). Germline-derived CDR1 and CDR2 are SNHLY and FYNNEI. V lost 7 bases, J lost 9 bases, and 13 bases lay in between. This CDR3 comprises 13 residues.

This chain connects TRBV27 to TRBJ2-3; 8 positions agree with TRBD2. Germline CDR1 reads MNHEY; CDR2 reads SMNVEV (reference sequence). The CDR3 is made up of 15 amino acids. The V segment lost 4 bases and the J segment 1 base; nucleotides outside the gene matches: 4. Here the CDR3 DNA reads TGTGCCAGCAGTTCGCTCGGGGGGGGCACAGATACGCAGTATTTT. Encoded protein: CASSSLGGGTDTQYF.

The chain links TRBV28 to TRBJ1-1; TRBD1 is a possible D gene (6 bases). CDR1 and CDR2 from the germline V gene are MDHEN and SYDVKM. The V and J ends lost 5 bases and 4 bases respectively, with 17 bases between them. This CDR3 region has 15 residues. CDR3 amino acids: CASSVRLQGGTEAFF. The CDR3 nucleotides read TGTGCCAGCAGTGTACGGTTACAGGGTGGCACTGAAGCTTTCTTT.